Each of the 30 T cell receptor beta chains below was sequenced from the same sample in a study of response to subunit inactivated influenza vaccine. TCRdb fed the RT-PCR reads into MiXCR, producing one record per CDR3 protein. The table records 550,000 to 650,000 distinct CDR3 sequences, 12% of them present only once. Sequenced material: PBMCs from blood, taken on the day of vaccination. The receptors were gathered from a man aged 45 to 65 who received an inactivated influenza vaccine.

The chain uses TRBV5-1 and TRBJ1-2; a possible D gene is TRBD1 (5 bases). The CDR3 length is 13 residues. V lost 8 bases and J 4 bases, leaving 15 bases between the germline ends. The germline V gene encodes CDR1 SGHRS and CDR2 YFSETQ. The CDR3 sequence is CASRGSTAYGYTF. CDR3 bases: TGCGCCAGTAGGGGCTCTACGGCCTATGGCTACACCTTC.

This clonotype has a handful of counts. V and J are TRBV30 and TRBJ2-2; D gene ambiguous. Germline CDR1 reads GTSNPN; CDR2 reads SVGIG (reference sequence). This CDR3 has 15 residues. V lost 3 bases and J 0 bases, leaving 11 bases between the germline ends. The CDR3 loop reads CAWRTAGSNTGELFF. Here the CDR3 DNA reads TGTGCCTGGAGAACGGCAGGATCGAACACCGGGGAGCTGTTTTTT.

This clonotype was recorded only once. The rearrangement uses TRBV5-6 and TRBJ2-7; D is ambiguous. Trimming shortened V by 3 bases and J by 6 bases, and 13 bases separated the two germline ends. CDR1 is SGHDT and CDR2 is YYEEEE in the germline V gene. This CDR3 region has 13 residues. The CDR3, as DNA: TGTGCCAGCAGCTCCGGGCTCCTCAGCGAGCAGTACTTC. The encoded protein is CASSSGLLSEQYF.

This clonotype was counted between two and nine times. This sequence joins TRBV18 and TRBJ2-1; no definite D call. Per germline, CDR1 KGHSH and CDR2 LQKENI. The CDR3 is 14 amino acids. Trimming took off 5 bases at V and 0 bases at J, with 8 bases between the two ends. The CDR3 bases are TGTGCCAGCTCAAGACGGAGCTCCTACAATGAGCAGTTCTTC. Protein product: CASSRRSSYNEQFF.

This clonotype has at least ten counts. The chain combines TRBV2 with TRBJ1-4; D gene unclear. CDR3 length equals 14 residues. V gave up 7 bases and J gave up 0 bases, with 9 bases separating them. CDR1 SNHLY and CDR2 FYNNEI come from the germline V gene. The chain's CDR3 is CASNSFATNEKLFF. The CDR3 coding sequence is TGTGCCAGCAATAGCTTTGCAACTAATGAAAAACTGTTTTTT.

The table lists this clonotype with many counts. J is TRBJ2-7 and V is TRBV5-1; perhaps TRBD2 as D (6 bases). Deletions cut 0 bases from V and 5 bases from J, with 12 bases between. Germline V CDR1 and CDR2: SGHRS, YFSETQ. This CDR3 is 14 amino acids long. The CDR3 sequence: CASSLGVADDEQYF. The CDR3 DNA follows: TGCGCCAGCAGCTTGGGGGTAGCGGATGACGAGCAGTACTTC.

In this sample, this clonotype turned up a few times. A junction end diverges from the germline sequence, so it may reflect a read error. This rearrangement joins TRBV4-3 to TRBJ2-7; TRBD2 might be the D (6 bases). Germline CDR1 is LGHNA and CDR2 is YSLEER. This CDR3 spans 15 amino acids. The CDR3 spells CASSQDGTGIYQQYF. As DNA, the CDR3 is TGCGCCAGCAGCCAAGACGGGACTGGGATCTACCAGCAGTACTTC.

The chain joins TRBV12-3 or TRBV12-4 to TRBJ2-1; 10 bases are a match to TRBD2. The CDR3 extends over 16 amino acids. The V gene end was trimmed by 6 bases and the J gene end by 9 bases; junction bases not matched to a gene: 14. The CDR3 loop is CASRTLLAGLQGEQFF. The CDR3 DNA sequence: TGTGCCAGCAGAACACTACTAGCGGGGTTACAGGGTGAGCAGTTCTTC.

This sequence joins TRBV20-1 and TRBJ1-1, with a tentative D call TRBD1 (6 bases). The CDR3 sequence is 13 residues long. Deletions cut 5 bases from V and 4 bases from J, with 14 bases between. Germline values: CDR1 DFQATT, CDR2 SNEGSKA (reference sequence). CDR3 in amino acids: CSAVHRVGTEAFF. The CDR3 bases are TGCAGTGCTGTTCACAGGGTTGGCACTGAAGCTTTCTTT.

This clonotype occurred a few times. CDR3 DNA: TGTGCCAGCAGCCTCCTAGGGGCTACCGGGGAGCTGTTTTTT. Its translation: CASSLLGATGELFF. The gene calls are TRBV6-1 and TRBJ2-2, with D possibly matching TRBD1 (5 bases). The CDR3 contains 14 residues. V shed 6 bases and J shed 5 bases, with 13 bases lying between them. Germline V gene sequence: CDR1 MNHNS, CDR2 SASEGT.

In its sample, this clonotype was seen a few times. The CDR3 is CASSHTGTGNEKLFF. CDR3 in DNA: TGTGCCAGCAGCCACACCGGGACGGGTAATGAAAAACTGTTTTTT. V and J are TRBV3-1 and TRBJ1-4, with a weak D call TRBD1 (5 bases). V lost 3 bases, J lost 4 bases, and 12 bases lay in between. There are 15 residues in the CDR3. Germline V lookup: CDR1 LGHDT, CDR2 YNNKEL (reference sequence).

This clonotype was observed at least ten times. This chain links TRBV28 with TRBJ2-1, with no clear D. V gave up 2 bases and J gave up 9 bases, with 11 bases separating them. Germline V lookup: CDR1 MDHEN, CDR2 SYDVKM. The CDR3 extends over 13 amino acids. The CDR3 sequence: CASSLTAPTEQFF. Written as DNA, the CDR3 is TGTGCCAGCAGTTTAACGGCCCCTACTGAGCAGTTCTTC.

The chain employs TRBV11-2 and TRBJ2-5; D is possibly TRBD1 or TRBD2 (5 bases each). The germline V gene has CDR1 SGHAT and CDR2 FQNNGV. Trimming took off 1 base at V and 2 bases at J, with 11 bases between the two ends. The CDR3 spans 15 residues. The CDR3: CASSLVRDGQETQYF. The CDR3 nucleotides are TGTGCCAGCAGCTTAGTCAGGGACGGGCAAGAGACCCAGTACTTC.

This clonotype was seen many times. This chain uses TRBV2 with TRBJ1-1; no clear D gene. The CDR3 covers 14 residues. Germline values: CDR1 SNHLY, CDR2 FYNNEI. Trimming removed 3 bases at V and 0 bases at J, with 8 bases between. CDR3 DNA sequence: TGTGCCAGCAGTGACAGGTTGGTGAACACTGAAGCTTTCTTT. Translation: CASSDRLVNTEAFF.

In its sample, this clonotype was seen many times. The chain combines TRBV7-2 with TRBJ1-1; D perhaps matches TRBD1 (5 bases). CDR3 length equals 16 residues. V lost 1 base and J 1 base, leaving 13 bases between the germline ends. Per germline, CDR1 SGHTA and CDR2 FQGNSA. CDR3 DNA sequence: TGTGCCAGCAGCTTAGGAGTAGGACAAGGGAACACTGAAGCTTTCTTT. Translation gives CASSLGVGQGNTEAFF.

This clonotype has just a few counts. The CDR3 bases are TGCAGTGCTCCGGCGGGGGTGGGCTATGGCTACACCTTC. This sequence encodes CSAPAGVGYGYTF. The genes are TRBV20-1 and TRBJ1-2; weak D call: TRBD1 (5 bases). The CDR3 length is 13 residues. Germline V gene sequence: CDR1 DFQATT, CDR2 SNEGSKA (reference sequence). Trimming stripped 5 bases from V and 4 bases from J, with 14 bases between.

The CDR3 is CASEELRQGAYEQYF. The DNA for the CDR3 is TGTGCCAGCGAAGAACTCCGACAGGGGGCATACGAGCAGTACTTC. V and J are TRBV6-1 and TRBJ2-7; 10 positions agree with TRBD1. CDR1 and CDR2 (germline): MNHNS, SASEGT. J gave up 4 bases and V 8 bases, and 11 bases lay outside the gene matches. CDR3 length: 15 amino acids.

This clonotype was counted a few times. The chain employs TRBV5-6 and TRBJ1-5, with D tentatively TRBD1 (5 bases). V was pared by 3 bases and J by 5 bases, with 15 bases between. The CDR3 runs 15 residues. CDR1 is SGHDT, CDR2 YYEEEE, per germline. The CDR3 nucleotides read TGTGCCAGCAGCTCATCGGGACGGGGCCATCAGCCCCAGCATTTT. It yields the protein CASSSSGRGHQPQHF.

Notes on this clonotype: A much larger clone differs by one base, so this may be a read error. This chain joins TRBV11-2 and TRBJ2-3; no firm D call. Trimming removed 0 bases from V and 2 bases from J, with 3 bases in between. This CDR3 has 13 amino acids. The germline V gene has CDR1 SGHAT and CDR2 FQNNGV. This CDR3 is CASSLENTDTQYF. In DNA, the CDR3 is TGTGCCAGCAGCTTAGAGAACACAGATACGCAGTATTTT.

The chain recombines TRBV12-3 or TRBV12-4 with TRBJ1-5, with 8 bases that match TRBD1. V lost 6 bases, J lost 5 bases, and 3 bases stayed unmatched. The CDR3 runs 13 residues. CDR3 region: CASRATGDQPQHF. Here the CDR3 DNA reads TGTGCCAGCAGGGCGACAGGGGATCAGCCCCAGCATTTT.

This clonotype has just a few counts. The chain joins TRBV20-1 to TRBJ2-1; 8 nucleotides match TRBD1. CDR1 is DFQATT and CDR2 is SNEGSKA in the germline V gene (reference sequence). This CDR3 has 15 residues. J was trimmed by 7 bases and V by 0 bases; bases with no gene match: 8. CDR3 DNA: TGCAGTGCTAGAGATCCAGGGGGCGGTATTAATGAGCAGTTCTTC. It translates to CSARDPGGGINEQFF.

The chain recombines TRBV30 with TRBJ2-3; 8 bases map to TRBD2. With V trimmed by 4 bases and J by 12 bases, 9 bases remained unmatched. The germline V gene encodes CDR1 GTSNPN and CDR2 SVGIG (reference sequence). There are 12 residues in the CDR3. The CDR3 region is CAWIPGGPTQYF. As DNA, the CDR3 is TGTGCCTGGATCCCGGGGGGGCCAACCCAGTATTTT.

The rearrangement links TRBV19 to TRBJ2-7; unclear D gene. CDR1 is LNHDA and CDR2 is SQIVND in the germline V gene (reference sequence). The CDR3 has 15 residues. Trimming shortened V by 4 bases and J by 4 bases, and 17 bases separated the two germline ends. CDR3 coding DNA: TGTGCCAGTAGTAAAAGACCGGGTTTGGGATACGAGCAGTACTTC. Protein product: CASSKRPGLGYEQYF.

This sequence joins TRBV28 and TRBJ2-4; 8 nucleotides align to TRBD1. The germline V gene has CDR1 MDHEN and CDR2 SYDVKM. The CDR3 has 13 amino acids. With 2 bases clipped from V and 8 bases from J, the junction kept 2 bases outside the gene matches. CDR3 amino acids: CASSLDRGHIQYF. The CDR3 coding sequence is TGTGCCAGCAGTTTAGACAGGGGACACATTCAGTACTTC.

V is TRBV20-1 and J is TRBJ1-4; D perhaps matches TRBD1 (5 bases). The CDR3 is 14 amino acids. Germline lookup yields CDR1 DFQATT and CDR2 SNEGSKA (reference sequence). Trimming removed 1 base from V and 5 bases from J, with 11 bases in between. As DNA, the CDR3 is TGCAGTGCTAGAGGCCCGGGGGGGAATGAAAAACTGTTTTTT. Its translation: CSARGPGGNEKLFF.

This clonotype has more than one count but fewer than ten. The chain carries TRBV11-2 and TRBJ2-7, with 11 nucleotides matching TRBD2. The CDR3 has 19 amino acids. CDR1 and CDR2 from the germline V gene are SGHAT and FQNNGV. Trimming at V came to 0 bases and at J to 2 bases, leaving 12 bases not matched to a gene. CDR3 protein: CASSLEYNDPGLAAYEQYF. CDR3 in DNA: TGTGCCAGCAGCTTAGAATACAATGACCCGGGACTAGCGGCCTACGAGCAGTACTTC.

CDR3 DNA sequence: TGCGCCAGCAGCATACTACACGGCGGGGGCAATGAGCAGTTCTTC. Translated: CASSILHGGGNEQFF. V and J are TRBV5-1 and TRBJ2-1; 7 bases agree with TRBD2. This CDR3 is built from 15 residues. After removal of 4 bases from V and 6 bases from J, the junction contained 10 bases not matched to a gene. Germline CDR1 and CDR2: SGHRS and YFSETQ.

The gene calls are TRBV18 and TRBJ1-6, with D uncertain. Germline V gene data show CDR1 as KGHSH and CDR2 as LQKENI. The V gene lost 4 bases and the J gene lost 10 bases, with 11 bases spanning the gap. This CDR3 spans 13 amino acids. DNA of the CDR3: TGTGCCAGCTCACTCTCCGTGGAATCACCCCTCCACTTT. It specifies CASSLSVESPLHF.

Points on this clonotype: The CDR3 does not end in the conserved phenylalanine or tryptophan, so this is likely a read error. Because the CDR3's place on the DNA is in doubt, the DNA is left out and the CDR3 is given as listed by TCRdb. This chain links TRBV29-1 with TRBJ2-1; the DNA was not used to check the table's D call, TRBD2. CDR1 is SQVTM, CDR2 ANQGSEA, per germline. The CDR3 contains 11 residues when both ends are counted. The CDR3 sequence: CSGSWSGGLGI.

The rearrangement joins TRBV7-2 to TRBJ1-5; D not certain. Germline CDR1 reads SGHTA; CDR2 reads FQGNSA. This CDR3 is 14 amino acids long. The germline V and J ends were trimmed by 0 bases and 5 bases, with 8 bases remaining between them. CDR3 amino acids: CASSLARVDQPQHF. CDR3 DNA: TGTGCCAGCAGCTTAGCTAGGGTGGATCAGCCCCAGCATTTT.